These 23 T cell receptor beta chains were all obtained from the same sample, sequenced in a study of T cells in Graves' hyperthyroidism and ophthalmopathy. Amplification of TCR beta CDR3 regions used RNA as the template. The TCR CDR3 was amplified in a first-round RT-PCR using the HTBI primer set. TCRdb independently ran MiXCR on the multiplex PCR reads; one entry per CDR3 protein. The table lists 600,000 or so distinct CDR3 sequences, approximately 14% of them singletons, with 7% to 9% in the top ten. Sequences were obtained from blood. The receptor source for this set is a woman under 30 with Graves' ophthalmopathy.

This clonotype was seen more than once but under ten times. The genes are TRBV4-2 and TRBJ2-1; no clear D. Germline V gene lookup returns CDR1 LGHNA and CDR2 YNFKEQ. Between the trimmed V and J ends, which lost 0 bases and 0 bases, there was a span of 6 bases. This CDR3 comprises 15 residues. The CDR3: CASSQELSSYNEQFF. CDR3 sequence (DNA): TGTGCCAGCAGCCAAGAGCTGAGCTCCTACAATGAGCAGTTCTTC.

In its sample, this clonotype was seen a few times. The junction differs from germline at one of its ends, possibly a read error. This chain uses TRBV19 with TRBJ2-1; D might be TRBD1 (6 bases). This CDR3 region has 12 residues. Germline CDR1 LNHDA, CDR2 SQIVND (reference sequence). The CDR3 nucleotides read TGTGCCGGTAGTCAGGGGTTCAATGAGCAGTTCTTC. It translates to CAGSQGFNEQFF.

This clonotype has a handful of counts. V usage is TRBV7-9 and J usage is TRBJ1-5; 7 nucleotides match TRBD1. This CDR3 is 18 amino acids long. Germline V lookup: CDR1 SEHNR, CDR2 FQNEAQ (reference sequence). V shed 5 bases, J shed 0 bases, and the junction held 13 bases outside the gene matches. CDR3 in amino acids: CASSGDRVWSYSNQPQHF. CDR3 DNA sequence: TGTGCCAGCAGCGGCGACAGGGTCTGGTCATATAGCAATCAGCCCCAGCATTTT. Combining the CDR3 with reference TRBV7-9 and TRBJ1-5 gives the whole variable domain DTGVSQNPRHKITKRGQNVTFRCDPISEHNRLYWYRQTLGQGPEFLTYFQNEAQLEKSRLLSDRFSAERPKGSFSTLEIQRTEQGDSAMYLCASSGDRVWSYSNQPQHFGDGTRLSIL.

The chain has TRBV5-5 and TRBJ2-7, with 8 bases lining up with TRBD1. The J segment lost 3 bases and the V segment lost 1 base, leaving 12 bases of the junction unmatched. CDR1 is SGHKS, CDR2 YYEKEE, per germline (reference sequence). The CDR3 is 17 residues long. CDR3 bases: TGTGCCAGCAGCTTGAGGGGCCACCCGACAGGGGACTACGAGCAGTACTTC. Amino acids: CASSLRGHPTGDYEQYF.

This clonotype was observed many times. The chain carries TRBV6-2 or TRBV6-3 and TRBJ2-7, with 8 bases matching TRBD1. Trimming at V came to 5 bases and at J to 6 bases, leaving 12 bases not matched to a gene. Germline V gene data show CDR1 as MNHEY and CDR2 as SVGEGT. The CDR3 sequence is 15 residues long. The DNA of the CDR3 is TGTGCCAGCAGTCGACCCCGGGACAGGTTGGCCGAGCAGTACTTC. Translation gives CASSRPRDRLAEQYF.

This clonotype was found a few times. The chain combines TRBV10-3 with TRBJ1-2; D is possibly TRBD1 (6 bases). The germline V and J ends were trimmed by 6 bases and 3 bases, with 20 bases remaining between them. The germline V gene encodes CDR1 ENHRY and CDR2 SYGVKD. This CDR3 spans 16 amino acids. DNA for the CDR3: TGTGCCATCAGCTCTCCATCTCCGGGGGCCTACTATGGCTACACCTTC. This gives the protein CAISSPSPGAYYGYTF.

The V gene is TRBV20-1, the J gene TRBJ2-7, with 8 nucleotides matching TRBD1. The junction had 8 bases not matched to a gene; V was cut back by 0 bases and J by 7 bases. The length of the CDR3 is 14 residues. The germline V gene encodes CDR1 DFQATT and CDR2 SNEGSKA (reference sequence). CDR3 DNA sequence: TGCAGTGCTAGAGATTGGCAGGGGGCGCAGGAGCAGTACTTC. This translates into CSARDWQGAQEQYF.

This clonotype was detected many times. The rearrangement links TRBV7-2 to TRBJ2-1, with D perhaps matching TRBD2 (6 bases). CDR1 and CDR2 (germline): SGHTA, FQGNSA. Between the trimmed V and J ends, which lost 5 bases and 0 bases, there was a span of 20 bases. The length of the CDR3 is 18 residues. CDR3 amino acids: CASSRRTLAGASYNEQFF. In nucleotides, the CDR3 is TGTGCCAGCAGCCGCAGGACACTAGCTGGCGCCTCCTACAATGAGCAGTTCTTC.

Ten or more counts support this clonotype. The rearrangement links TRBV5-1 to TRBJ2-3; D is ambiguous. Trimming took off 0 bases at V and 2 bases at J, with 7 bases between the two ends. This CDR3 region has 14 residues. CDR1 and CDR2 from the germline V gene are SGHRS and YFSETQ. CDR3 nucleotides: TGCGCCAGCAGCTTGGGGGTCTTCACAGATACGCAGTATTTT. Translation: CASSLGVFTDTQYF.

Remarks on this clonotype: One end of the junction is discordant with germline, which a read error may explain. This chain connects TRBV6-2 or TRBV6-3 to TRBJ1-1, with D possibly matching TRBD1 (6 bases). CDR3 length equals 17 residues. Germline V gene sequence: CDR1 MNHEY, CDR2 SVGEGT. The CDR3 loop reads CASKLPLHGTPNTEAFF. CDR3 DNA: TGTGCCAGCAAGTTACCCCTACACGGGACACCTAACACTGAAGCCTTCTTT.

This clonotype occurred many times. The chain employs TRBV20-1 and TRBJ1-2; D unresolved. Germline V CDR1 and CDR2: DFQATT, SNEGSKA (reference sequence). The CDR3 sequence is 11 residues long. V lost 3 bases and J 9 bases, leaving 11 bases between the germline ends. DNA of the CDR3: TGCAGTGCTAGTTTGCAGAATCGCTACACCTTC. Translating it yields CSASLQNRYTF.

This clonotype was seen at least ten times. The chain combines TRBV11-2 with TRBJ2-7; tentatively, D is TRBD2 (5 bases). Germline loops: CDR1 SGHAT, CDR2 FQNNGV. This CDR3 spans 14 amino acids. V lost 5 bases and J lost 2, with 13 bases in between. CDR3 sequence: CASSPPSRAYEQYF. For the CDR3, the DNA is TGTGCCAGCAGCCCCCCTAGCCGCGCCTACGAGCAGTACTTC. Using reference TRBV11-2 and TRBJ2-7 for the parts outside the CDR3, the full variable domain is EAGVAQSPRYKIIEKRQSVAFWCNPISGHATLYWYQQILGQGPKLLIQFQNNGVVDDSQLPKDRFSAERLKGVDSTLKIQPAKLEDSAVYLCASSPPSRAYEQYFGPGTRLTVT.

This clonotype was detected ten times or more. A read error may account for a junction end that differs from germline. This chain connects TRBV7-7 to TRBJ2-1; D might be TRBD2 (5 bases). CDR1 and CDR2 from the germline V gene are SSHAT and FNYEAQ (reference sequence). The CDR3 is 14 amino acids. The CDR3 DNA reads as TGTGCTAGCAGCTTAGCGTCCACAATGAATGAGCAGTTCTTC. It specifies CASSLASTMNEQFF.

At least ten counts were recorded for this clonotype. The gene calls are TRBV12-3 or TRBV12-4 and TRBJ1-1; D may be TRBD1 (6 bases). This CDR3 comprises 14 residues. V lost 3 bases and J lost 3, with 11 bases in between. CDR3 region: CASSFWGADTEAFF. The CDR3 DNA follows: TGTGCCAGCAGTTTTTGGGGGGCGGACACTGAAGCTTTCTTT.

V and J are TRBV12-5 and TRBJ2-3; a weak D match, TRBD2 (5 bases). Per germline, CDR1 LGHNT and CDR2 FRNRAP. The V end was cut by 2 bases, the J end by 4 bases, with 22 bases between. CDR3 length equals 18 residues. The CDR3 region has the DNA TGTGCTAGTGGTTTGCTTGGACTGTCTAGCCGGCCCTCAGATACGCAGTATTTT. It codes for CASGLLGLSSRPSDTQYF.

This clonotype was detected ten times or more. J is TRBJ2-2 and V is TRBV7-9; 7 bases fit TRBD1. The germline gives CDR1 SEHNR, CDR2 FQNEAQ (reference sequence). V gave up 8 bases and J gave up 0 bases; unmatched junction bases: 3. This CDR3 spans 14 amino acids. The CDR3 bases are TGTGCCAGCTTGGGGACAGCGAACACCGGGGAGCTGTTTTTT. It is translated as CASLGTANTGELFF.

This clonotype was observed at least ten times. The gene calls are TRBV28 and TRBJ2-1; the match to TRBD2 covers 11 bases. The germline V gene has CDR1 MDHEN and CDR2 SYDVKM. V lost 5 bases, J lost 2 bases, and 2 bases stayed unmatched. This CDR3 has 15 amino acids. DNA of the CDR3: TGTGCCAGCAGTCTTAGCGGGAGGGCCTACAATGAGCAGTTCTTC. Translated: CASSLSGRAYNEQFF.

This clonotype was seen ten or more times. J is TRBJ2-5 and V is TRBV18; TRBD1 might be the D (5 bases). The CDR3 totals 16 residues. Germline assignment: CDR1 KGHSH and CDR2 LQKENI. V lost 4 bases and J 2 bases, leaving 17 bases between the germline ends. Here the CDR3 DNA reads TGTGCCAGCTCACTCCAGGGTGCAGGAATTCAAGAGACCCAGTACTTC. Translation gives CASSLQGAGIQETQYF.

This clonotype was detected ten times or more. The rearrangement links TRBV5-1 to TRBJ2-5; 7 nucleotides line up with TRBD1. Germline V lookup: CDR1 SGHRS, CDR2 YFSETQ. The CDR3 contains 15 residues. J lost 5 bases, V lost 0 bases, and 7 bases had no gene match. Here the CDR3 DNA reads TGCGCCAGCAGCTTGGCCCCAGGGGGAGACGAGACCCAGTACTTC. It yields the protein CASSLAPGGDETQYF.

In this sample, this clonotype turned up many times. V and J are TRBV7-9 and TRBJ2-5; no firm D call. The CDR3 length is 14 residues. CDR1 SEHNR and CDR2 FQNEAQ come from the germline V gene (reference sequence). V lost 5 bases and J 2 bases, leaving 12 bases between the germline ends. CDR3 sequence reads: CASSQLTAQETQYF. The CDR3 DNA is TGTGCCAGCAGCCAGCTAACAGCTCAAGAGACCCAGTACTTC.

This clonotype has ten or more counts. The chain uses TRBV6-1 and TRBJ2-5; 9 bases line up with TRBD2. The V gene's germline CDR1 is MNHNS and CDR2 SASEGT. This CDR3 comprises 15 residues. Trimming took 2 bases from V and 1 from J; bases not matched to a gene: 2. CDR3 in amino acids: CASSELAGSQETQYF. CDR3 DNA sequence: TGTGCCAGCAGTGAACTAGCGGGAAGCCAAGAGACCCAGTACTTC.

This clonotype was seen many times. V and J are TRBV12-3 or TRBV12-4 and TRBJ2-5; no reliable D call. V gave up 6 bases and J gave up 5 bases, with 7 bases separating them. CDR3 size: 11 residues. The CDR3 DNA follows: TGTGCCAGCAGCAATTGGGAGACCCAGTACTTC. Amino acids: CASSNWETQYF.

This clonotype was seen at least ten times. The chain recombines TRBV7-2 with TRBJ2-5, with 10 positions matching TRBD1. The V gene end was trimmed by 5 bases and the J gene end by 3 bases; junction bases not matched to a gene: 9. The CDR3 is 16 amino acids. Germline values: CDR1 SGHTA, CDR2 FQGNSA. The CDR3, as DNA: TGTGCCAGCAGCCCTTACTCCGGGACAGGGGAAGAGACCCAGTACTTC. Translated: CASSPYSGTGEETQYF.